This TCR beta chain was documented in a study of T cell repertoires in cytomegalovirus infection (dated by TCRdb to about 2019). Regarding the research as a whole: Peptide stimulations targeted recently identified HLA-C-restricted CMV epitopes, whose presentation resists viral immunomodulation, together with well-studied HLA-B-restricted epitopes. Donor HLA type was relevant to the analysis, as public TCR beta signatures indicated carriage of CMV infection together with the matching HLA type.

The germline V gene (reference sequence) specifies LNHDA as CDR1 and SQIVND as CDR2. V gives up 3 bases and J gives up 0 bases, and the segment between their germline ends measures 17 bases. Spanning cysteine to phenylalanine, the CDR3 consists of 17 amino acids. Only the CDR3 region is kept as DNA, spanning 51 bases read in frame from base 1. A note on this clonotype: Its antigen is unknown. No much larger clone exists at a distance of one base, and base qualities are not known.

The sample's treatment or condition label is to be understood as: in vitro stimulation with specific CMV peptide epitopes to enrich CMV-specific T cells. Instrument on record: Illumina HiSeq 1500. TCRdb took the public reads, trimmed them with fastp at Q25, ran MiXCR for clone calling and kept in-frame beta chains. Records with the same CDR3 protein are collapsed into one entry carrying the most frequent genes and DNA. Here the sample has under 90,000 distinct CDR3 sequences; roughly 44% occur a single time. The leading ten clones occupy over 85% of the sample. What the authors observed across the whole study: Cumulative frequency of public TCR beta family members discriminated carriers of CMV infection plus the relevant HLA type in this cohort and an independent roughly 340-donor cohort. The ex vivo response was dominated by HLA-C-restricted CMV-specific TCR beta clonotypes, which also provided the single most frequent clonotype in two of eight donors.

This sample comprised CD8+ T cells from cultured PBMCs, obtained from culture after CMV antigen stimulation. The source of this sequence is a human donor in good health (CMV status not recorded). Some clones in this sample may be carry-over from other donors' samples. This receptor chain uses TRBV19 and TRBJ1-1; a tentative D call is TRBD1 (5 bases match). This receptor has the CDR3 CASSIFKAGKLNTEAFF. Here is the DNA: TGTGCCAGTAGTATCTTCAAGGCAGGGAAATTGAACACTGAAGCTTTCTTT.